This T cell receptor beta chain was captured in a study of T cell responses to AZD1222 COVID-19 vaccine. General study points: Spike-specific TCR breadth and depth grew following two AZD1222 doses.

Germline-derived CDR1 and CDR2 are SGHRS and YFSETQ. Trimming cost V 4 bases and J 5 bases; bases outside gene matches: 4. CDR3 size: 15 residues. As regards this clone: Its cognate antigen is unknown.

Clones were read by immunoSEQ multiplex PCR, and TCRdb kept only the in-frame ones, dropping some. This table holds roughly 100,000 clones, around nine tenths found once. Sequencing used peripheral blood, obtained on day 0 of AZD1222 vaccination. This chain connects TRBV5-1 to TRBJ2-1, with TRBD1 matching 12 bases. The clonotype originates from an adult in good health. CDR3 sequence: CASSVGQGAHNEQFF. The CDR3 nucleotides are TGCGCCAGCAGCGTGGGACAGGGGGCACACAATGAGCAGTTCTTC.